This T cell receptor (beta chain) is from a study of shared T cell receptors in the human thymus. Produced via immunoSEQ multiplex PCR; TCRdb's table is partial and in-frame only. The sample lists hundreds of thousands of clones, around 87% occurring once. The length of the CDR3 is 16 residues. Trimming took 0 bases from V and 2 from J, leaving 14 bases between them. Germline V gene sequence: CDR1 LNHNV, CDR2 YYDKDF (reference sequence). The sample was also linked to a second study, of human thymus T cells. This second report adds: From resections taken during corrective heart surgery, the thymus tissue was obtained.

The sequence derives from a boy under three years old with a congenital heart defect. This sequence joins TRBV15 and TRBJ2-7; D gene unclear. Sequences were obtained from thymocytes. Written as DNA, the CDR3 is TGTGCCACCAGCAGAGATATGGTGGCGGTAACCTACGAGCAGTACTTC. The encoded protein is CATSRDMVAVTYEQYF.